These 16 T cell receptor beta chains came from one sample sequenced in a study of follicular helper T cells after annual influenza vaccination. Time point in this sample: 2015-2016 season, 7 days after influenza vaccination. Here immunoSEQ multiplex PCR was the method, and the copy in TCRdb shows in-frame clones only, minus some. The profile shows about 6,800 clones, about 88% of them singletons. This sample comprised CXCR5+ CD38- circulating T follicular helper cells from blood, obtained 7 days after influenza vaccination. Described subset: circulating Tfh, non-naive CD4+CXCR5+PD-1+ (ICOS+CD38+ or ICOS-CD38-). These receptors all stem from an adult who received the influenza vaccine.

This clone showed up just a few times. The rearrangement uses TRBV18 and TRBJ2-7; D is perhaps TRBD2 (5 bases). The CDR3 has 12 amino acids. From germline, CDR1 is KGHSH and CDR2 LQKENI. Trimming cost V 5 bases and J 7 bases, with 12 bases left between them. CDR3 bases: TGTGCCAGCTCAGCGGGCCCTTCAGAGCAGTACTTC. This encodes CASSAGPSEQYF.

This sequence joins TRBV4-1 and TRBJ2-2; D call uncertain. The V end lost 3 bases, the J end lost 3 bases, and 11 bases lay between the germline ends. This CDR3 comprises 15 residues. From germline, CDR1 is MGHRA and CDR2 YSYEKL. CDR3 protein: CASSHLFRDTGELFF. CDR3 DNA sequence: TGCGCCAGCAGCCACCTTTTTCGGGACACCGGGGAGCTGTTTTTT.

The chain couples TRBV7-9 to TRBJ1-2, with D unresolved. CDR3 length equals 14 residues. The germline V and J ends were trimmed by 6 bases and 3 bases, with 14 bases remaining between them. Per the germline V gene, CDR1 is SEHNR and CDR2 is FQNEAQ (reference sequence). CDR3 nucleotides: TGTGCCAGCAGTTATACAGCCGGAGACTATGGCTACACCTTC. This translates into CASSYTAGDYGYTF.

J is TRBJ1-2 and V is TRBV19; 9 positions agree with TRBD1. V gave up 7 bases and J gave up 4 bases; unmatched junction bases: 10. This CDR3 contains 15 residues. The germline CDR1 and CDR2 sequences are LNHDA and SQIVND (reference sequence). CDR3 nucleotide sequence: TGTGCCAGTATCCCAGGGACAGGGAGTCCCTATGGCTACACCTTC. This sequence encodes CASIPGTGSPYGYTF.

This chain uses TRBV7-2 with TRBJ2-7, with TRBD2 as a possible D gene (6 bases). The CDR3 consists of 14 residues. Looked up from germline, CDR1 is SGHTA and CDR2 is FQGNSA. V lost 1 base and J 4 bases, leaving 11 bases between the germline ends. For the CDR3, the DNA is TGTGCCAGCAGCTTAGAACTAGCTGTATACGAGCAGTACTTC. Translation gives CASSLELAVYEQYF.

A few counts support this clone. This chain connects TRBV30 to TRBJ2-4, with unresolved D. This CDR3 is built from 11 residues. CDR1 is GTSNPN, CDR2 SVGIG, per germline (reference sequence). V was shortened by 4 bases and J by 9 bases, with 10 bases between the two germline ends. Written as DNA, the CDR3 is TGTGCCTGGACCCGCGTGGGCATTCAGTACTTC. Translated: CAWTRVGIQYF.

The chain recombines TRBV9 with TRBJ2-5, with TRBD2 matching 8 bases. The length of the CDR3 is 15 residues. Germline-derived CDR1 and CDR2 are SGDLS and YYNGEE. V gave up 0 bases and J gave up 2 bases; unmatched junction bases: 3. CDR3 nucleotide sequence: TGTGCCAGCAGCGTAGACGCGGGAGGACAAGAGACCCAGTACTTC. Translation: CASSVDAGGQETQYF. Filled out from reference TRBV9 and TRBJ2-5, the complete variable domain reads DSGVTQTPKHLITATGQRVTLRCSPRSGDLSVYWYQQSLDQGLQFLIQYYNGEERAKGNILERFSAQQFPDLHSELNLSSLELGDSALYFCASSVDAGGQETQYFGPGTRLLVL.

The table lists this clone with a count of one. V usage is TRBV6-4 and J usage is TRBJ1-5; no definite D call. Per the germline V gene, CDR1 is MRHNA and CDR2 is SNTAGT. V shed 0 bases and J shed 6 bases, with 6 bases lying between them. There are 13 residues in the CDR3. CDR3 DNA sequence: TGTGCCAGCAGTGACTCCCCAAGTCAGCCCCAGCATTTT. Protein sequence: CASSDSPSQPQHF.

This chain links TRBV6-5 with TRBJ2-7; no clear D. CDR3 length: 15 residues. Germline CDR1 reads MNHEY; CDR2 reads SVGAGI. V gave up 5 bases and J gave up 3 bases, with 17 bases separating them. CDR3 bases: TGTGCCAGCAGTACCAATCGGAAAGGAGACTACGAGCAGTACTTC. Its translation is CASSTNRKGDYEQYF.

This clone has a handful of counts. The CDR3 protein is CASSPGSNYGYTF. In nucleotides, the CDR3 is TGCGCCAGCTCCCCAGGGTCTAACTATGGCTACACCTTC. The chain is built from TRBV5-1 and TRBJ1-2; D is possibly TRBD1 (5 bases). Trimming shortened V by 7 bases and J by 0 bases, and 10 bases separated the two germline ends. Germline CDR1 SGHRS, CDR2 YFSETQ. The CDR3 contains 13 residues.

The CDR3, as DNA: TGTGCCAGCAGCTTAGCAGGGACTAGCCGATTTTTTAATGAGCAGTTCTTC. This translates into CASSLAGTSRFFNEQFF. The V and J genes are TRBV7-3 and TRBJ2-1; 9 bases agree with TRBD2. The CDR3 totals 17 residues. Per the germline V gene, CDR1 is SGHTA and CDR2 is FQGTGA. Trimming cost V 2 bases and J 7 bases; bases outside gene matches: 12.

The V gene is TRBV7-3, the J gene TRBJ2-5; the D gene could be TRBD1 or TRBD2 (5 bases each). V was cut by 1 base and J by 1 base, with 13 bases left in between. Germline V gene lookup returns CDR1 SGHTA and CDR2 FQGTGA. This CDR3 is built from 16 residues. CDR3 sequence: CASSLMPGRVQETQYF. For the CDR3, the DNA is TGTGCCAGCAGCTTAATGCCGGGGCGAGTCCAAGAGACCCAGTACTTC.

The chain joins TRBV28 to TRBJ1-2, with D perhaps matching TRBD1 (6 bases). This CDR3 region has 11 residues. Trimming removed 8 bases from V and 4 bases from J, with 8 bases in between. The germline gives CDR1 MDHEN, CDR2 SYDVKM. CDR3 in amino acids: CASRGGYGYTF. The CDR3 DNA reads as TGTGCCAGCCGAGGGGGCTATGGCTACACCTTC.

This chain connects TRBV29-1 to TRBJ1-2, with TRBD1 as a possible D gene (6 bases). CDR1 is SQVTM and CDR2 is ANQGSEA in the germline V gene. Trimming pared 6 bases from V and 2 bases from J, leaving 13 bases between. The CDR3 covers 13 residues. CDR3 amino acids: CSVPQGGNYGYTF. CDR3 in DNA: TGCAGCGTCCCACAGGGTGGGAACTATGGCTACACCTTC.

A single count supports this clone. The CDR3 bases are TGCGCCAGCAGCCAAGATGAGACTAGTTTGGGGAATGAGCAGTTCTTC. Its translation: CASSQDETSLGNEQFF. The chain combines TRBV4-3 with TRBJ2-1; a weak D match, TRBD2 (6 bases). The germline V gene has CDR1 LGHNA and CDR2 YSLEER. Trimming removed 0 bases at V and 7 bases at J, with 16 bases between. CDR3 length equals 16 residues.

This sequence joins TRBV7-3 and TRBJ1-1; weak D call: TRBD1 (6 bases). This CDR3 is built from 14 residues. Germline lookup yields CDR1 SGHTA and CDR2 FQGTGA. Trimming pared 4 bases from V and 6 bases from J, leaving 15 bases between. The CDR3 reads CASSSTSGAAEAFF. The CDR3 region has the DNA TGTGCCAGCAGCTCCACCTCGGGGGCCGCTGAAGCTTTCTTT.